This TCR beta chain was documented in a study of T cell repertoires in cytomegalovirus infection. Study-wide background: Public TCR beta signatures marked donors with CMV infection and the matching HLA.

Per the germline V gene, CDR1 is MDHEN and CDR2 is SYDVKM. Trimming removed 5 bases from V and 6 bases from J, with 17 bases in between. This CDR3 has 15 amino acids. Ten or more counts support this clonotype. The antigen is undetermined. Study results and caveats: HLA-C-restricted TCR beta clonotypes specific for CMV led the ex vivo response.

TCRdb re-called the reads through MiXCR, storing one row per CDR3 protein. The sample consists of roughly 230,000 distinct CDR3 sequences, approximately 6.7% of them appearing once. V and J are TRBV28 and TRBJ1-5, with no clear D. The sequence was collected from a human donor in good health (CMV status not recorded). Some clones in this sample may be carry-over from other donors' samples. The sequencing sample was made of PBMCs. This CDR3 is CASSPPGRVGQPQHF. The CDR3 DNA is TGTGCCAGCAGTCCACCTGGGCGGGTAGGTCAGCCCCAGCATTTT.